These T cell receptor beta chains were read from a single sample in a study of blood T cell repertoires in COVID-19. The table came from immunoSEQ multiplex PCR; TCRdb's copy has only in-frame clones and leaves some out. The table lists fewer than 200,000 clones, 82% of them singletons. The sample was peripheral blood. Source of these receptors: a woman aged 65 to 85 with acute or convalescent COVID-19. CDR3s include the opening cysteine and the closing phenylalanine or tryptophan. The order of the fields is J gene, D gene, clone size, V gene, CDR3 protein, CDR3 DNA. A D gene is named only where the DNA matches it firmly. Where a row states a size, it is once, few, many or the class of an expanded clone; other rows omit it.

j_call: TRBJ1-1; d_call: TRBD1; clone_size: -; v_call: TRBV7-2; cdr3_aa: CASSYVGGLEAFF; cdr3_nt: TGTGCCAGCAGCTATGTAGGGGGCCTTGAAGCTTTCTTT
j_call: TRBJ2-2; d_call: TRBD2; clone_size: -; v_call: TRBV6-2/TRBV6-3; cdr3_aa: CASSSRLAGNTGELFF; cdr3_nt: TGTGCCAGCAGTTCTAGACTAGCGGGGAATACCGGGGAGCTGTTTTTT
j_call: TRBJ2-7; d_call: TRBD1; clone_size: -; v_call: TRBV6-2/TRBV6-3; cdr3_aa: CASSSPDRSAYEQYF; cdr3_nt: TGTGCCAGCAGTTCCCCGGACAGGTCCGCCTACGAGCAGTACTTC
j_call: TRBJ2-5; d_call: -; clone_size: -; v_call: TRBV21-1; cdr3_aa: CASSKFGWTGKKETQYF; cdr3_nt: TGTGCCAGCAGCAAATTCGGTTGGACAGGAAAGAAAGAGACCCAGTACTTC
j_call: TRBJ2-5; d_call: TRBD2; clone_size: -; v_call: TRBV15; cdr3_aa: CATSRDLAGETQYF; cdr3_nt: TGTGCCACCAGCAGAGATCTAGCGGGAGAGACCCAGTACTTC
j_call: TRBJ2-7; d_call: -; clone_size: -; v_call: TRBV28; cdr3_aa: CASTPIRGSYEQYF; cdr3_nt: TGTGCCAGCACCCCGATCCGGGGATCCTACGAGCAGTACTTC
j_call: TRBJ1-2; d_call: TRBD1; clone_size: -; v_call: TRBV14; cdr3_aa: CASSQVGGGFGYTF; cdr3_nt: TGTGCCAGCAGCCAAGTTGGAGGGGGCTTTGGCTACACCTTC
j_call: TRBJ1-1; d_call: TRBD1; clone_size: -; v_call: TRBV6-6; cdr3_aa: CASSPTRPTGQGFGAFF; cdr3_nt: TGTGCCAGCAGTCCAACCCGTCCTACGGGACAGGGGTTCGGGGCTTTCTTT
j_call: TRBJ2-2; d_call: -; clone_size: -; v_call: TRBV5-1; cdr3_aa: CASSYSGFRAGELFF; cdr3_nt: TGCGCCAGCAGCTATTCAGGGTTTAGGGCCGGGGAGCTGTTTTTT
j_call: TRBJ2-1; d_call: -; clone_size: -; v_call: TRBV19; cdr3_aa: CASSSDYYNEQFF; cdr3_nt: TGTGCCAGTAGTAGCGACTACTACAATGAGCAGTTCTTC
j_call: TRBJ2-5; d_call: TRBD1; clone_size: many; v_call: TRBV5-1; cdr3_aa: CASSIGQAETQYF; cdr3_nt: TGCGCCAGCAGCATCGGACAGGCAGAGACCCAGTACTTC
j_call: TRBJ2-1; d_call: TRBD2; clone_size: -; v_call: TRBV6-4; cdr3_aa: CASSRTSGYNEQFF; cdr3_nt: TGTGCCAGCAGTCGGACTAGCGGTTACAATGAGCAGTTCTTC
j_call: TRBJ2-2; d_call: TRBD1; clone_size: -; v_call: TRBV10-3; cdr3_aa: CAISEPGQGTGELFF; cdr3_nt: TGTGCCATCAGTGAACCGGGACAGGGAACCGGGGAGCTGTTTTTT
j_call: TRBJ1-6; d_call: -; clone_size: once; v_call: TRBV18; cdr3_aa: CASSSESHNSPLHF; cdr3_nt: TGTGCCAGCTCTTCTGAGAGCCATAATTCACCCCTCCACTTT
j_call: TRBJ2-7; d_call: -; clone_size: -; v_call: TRBV18; cdr3_aa: CASSPYPGTRNYEQYF; cdr3_nt: TGTGCCAGCTCACCTTATCCCGGGACAAGGAACTACGAGCAGTACTTC
j_call: TRBJ2-1; d_call: -; clone_size: once; v_call: TRBV7-8; cdr3_aa: CASSPPDNEQFF; cdr3_nt: TGTGCCAGCAGCCCCCCAGATAATGAGCAGTTCTTC
j_call: TRBJ2-1; d_call: -; clone_size: -; v_call: TRBV12-3/TRBV12-4; cdr3_aa: CASSFQGYNEQFF; cdr3_nt: TGTGCCAGCAGTTTCCAGGGATACAATGAGCAGTTCTTC
j_call: TRBJ1-1; d_call: TRBD1; clone_size: -; v_call: TRBV25-1; cdr3_aa: CASSELGGLNTEAFF; cdr3_nt: TGTGCCAGCAGTGAATTAGGGGGCCTGAACACTGAAGCTTTCTTT
j_call: TRBJ1-1; d_call: -; clone_size: -; v_call: TRBV9; cdr3_aa: CASSSGSIWSLNTEAFF; cdr3_nt: TGTGCCAGCAGCTCCGGGTCAATCTGGAGTCTGAACACTGAAGCTTTCTTT
j_call: TRBJ2-5; d_call: -; clone_size: -; v_call: TRBV19; cdr3_aa: CASSTIGTRETQYF; cdr3_nt: TGTGCCAGTAGTACCATAGGGACACGAGAGACCCAGTACTTC
j_call: TRBJ2-2; d_call: -; clone_size: few; v_call: TRBV19; cdr3_aa: CASSIVLGELFF; cdr3_nt: TGTGCCAGTAGTATTGTACTCGGGGAGCTGTTTTTT
j_call: TRBJ1-1; d_call: -; clone_size: -; v_call: TRBV7-2; cdr3_aa: CASSPRQGITEAFF; cdr3_nt: TGTGCCAGCAGCCCCCGCCAGGGTATCACTGAAGCTTTCTTT
j_call: TRBJ2-1; d_call: -; clone_size: -; v_call: TRBV12-3/TRBV12-4; cdr3_aa: CASREGTRNEQFF; cdr3_nt: TGTGCCAGCAGAGAGGGGACAAGAAATGAGCAGTTCTTC
j_call: TRBJ2-5; d_call: -; clone_size: -; v_call: TRBV7-3; cdr3_aa: CASSRTSLPGETQYF; cdr3_nt: TGTGCCAGCAGTCGAACTAGCCTCCCGGGGGAGACCCAGTACTTC
j_call: TRBJ2-1; d_call: -; clone_size: once; v_call: TRBV11-3; cdr3_aa: CASSQGYEQFF; cdr3_nt: TGTGCCAGCAGCCAGGGCTATGAGCAGTTCTTC
j_call: TRBJ2-5; d_call: -; clone_size: -; v_call: TRBV29-1; cdr3_aa: CSAGPGADGETQYF; cdr3_nt: TGCAGCGCAGGTCCAGGGGCCGATGGGGAGACCCAGTACTTC
j_call: TRBJ2-7; d_call: TRBD1; clone_size: -; v_call: TRBV28; cdr3_aa: CASSSRTGGLYEQYF; cdr3_nt: TGTGCCAGCAGTTCCCGGACAGGGGGACTCTACGAGCAGTACTTC
j_call: TRBJ1-2; d_call: -; clone_size: -; v_call: TRBV30; cdr3_aa: CAWSVYREGGYTF; cdr3_nt: TGTGCCTGGAGTGTTTACAGGGAGGGTGGCTACACCTTC
j_call: TRBJ2-1; d_call: TRBD2; clone_size: once; v_call: TRBV7-9; cdr3_aa: CASSIGVSGGPQFF; cdr3_nt: TGTGCCAGCAGCATAGGCGTTAGCGGGGGACCACAGTTCTTC